One sample yielded the 31 T cell receptor beta chains listed below, sequenced in a study of T cells in Graves' hyperthyroidism and ophthalmopathy. Using RNA transcripts as the source, TCR beta CDR3 regions were amplified. The primer set for the first-round RT-PCR of the TCR CDR3 was HTBI. TCRdb re-called the multiplex PCR reads through MiXCR, storing one row per CDR3 protein. The sample shows about 560,000 distinct CDR3 sequences, less than 15% of them seen only once. Material: blood. These receptors were taken from a middle-aged woman with Graves' hyperthyroidism.

About this clonotype: This may come from a read error, since a much larger clone is one base off. No conserved phenylalanine or tryptophan is present at the end of the CDR3, so a read error is the likely explanation. The rearrangement links TRBV5-1 to TRBJ2-2, with D possibly matching TRBD1 (5 bases). V was shortened by 3 bases and J by 3 bases, with 15 bases between the two germline ends. There are 16 residues in the CDR3. Germline CDR1 reads SGHRS; CDR2 reads YFSETQ. CDR3 protein: CASSSNVVGDTGELFS. DNA of the CDR3: TGCGCCAGCAGCTCAAACGTGGTAGGGGACACCGGGGAGCTGTTTTCT.

This clonotype has a count of ten or more. V gene TRBV20-1 combines with J gene TRBJ2-7; 8 bases agree with TRBD1. The CDR3 is 14 residues long. Looked up from germline, CDR1 is DFQATT and CDR2 is SNEGSKA (reference sequence). The V gene end was trimmed by 6 bases and the J gene end by 0 bases; junction bases not matched to a gene: 7. CDR3 residues: CSARGQEVSYEQYF. Written as DNA, the CDR3 is TGCAGTGCCCGGGGACAGGAGGTCTCCTACGAGCAGTACTTC.

This clonotype has ten or more counts. J is TRBJ2-3 and V is TRBV20-1, with a tentative D call TRBD2 (6 bases). V lost 5 bases and J 3 bases, leaving 9 bases between the germline ends. The CDR3 runs 12 residues. CDR1 is DFQATT, CDR2 SNEGSKA, per germline (reference sequence). The CDR3 DNA reads as TGCAGTGCTCTCGGGAGAACAGATACGCAGTATTTT. This gives the protein CSALGRTDTQYF.

This clonotype has just a few counts. The CDR3 DNA reads TGTGCCAGTAGTATAGGACAGGGGCTGGGCACTGAAGCTTTCTTT. Translation: CASSIGQGLGTEAFF. V usage is TRBV19 and J usage is TRBJ1-1; 8 bases match TRBD1. This CDR3 has 15 residues. V was clipped by 1 base and J by 4 bases; unmatched bases: 5. CDR1 and CDR2 from the germline V gene are LNHDA and SQIVND (reference sequence).

This clonotype was found many times. J is TRBJ2-1 and V is TRBV2; no clear D. Germline CDR1 and CDR2: SNHLY and FYNNEI. This CDR3 spans 12 amino acids. Trimming shortened V by 8 bases and J by 10 bases, and 15 bases separated the two germline ends. In nucleotides, the CDR3 is TGTGCCAGCGAGGACGTCCTGGGGGAGCAGTTCTTC. Translating it yields CASEDVLGEQFF.

The sample holds many counts of this clonotype. J is TRBJ2-4 and V is TRBV2; D is uncertain. CDR1 SNHLY and CDR2 FYNNEI come from the germline V gene. V gave up 7 bases and J gave up 7 bases, with 11 bases separating them. The CDR3 is made up of 12 amino acids. CDR3 in amino acids: CASTWVENIQYF. Written as DNA, the CDR3 is TGTGCCAGCACGTGGGTTGAGAACATTCAGTACTTC. The full variable domain, its missing parts supplied by reference TRBV2 and TRBJ2-4, is EPEVTQTPSHQVTQMGQEVILRCVPISNHLYFYWYRQILGQKVEFLVSFYNNEISEKSEIFDDQFSVERPDGSNFTLKIRSTKLEDSAMYFCASTWVENIQYFGAGTRLSVL.

This clonotype was seen at least ten times. The chain recombines TRBV28 with TRBJ2-3; TRBD2 matches at 12 bases. The CDR3 is 16 residues long. CDR1 MDHEN and CDR2 SYDVKM come from the germline V gene. V trimming: 3 bases; J trimming: 2 bases; junction bases outside the gene matches: 3. The CDR3 DNA reads as TGTGCCAGCAGTTTCAGACTAGCGGGGGTCACAGATACGCAGTATTTT. Translated, it gives CASSFRLAGVTDTQYF.

The sample holds a few counts of this clonotype. The V call is TRBV28, the J call TRBJ1-5, with a tentative D call TRBD1 (5 bases). CDR1 and CDR2 (germline): MDHEN, SYDVKM. The CDR3 spans 13 residues. Trimming stripped 6 bases from V and 6 bases from J, with 12 bases between. CDR3 coding DNA: TGTGCCAGCAGCCTTGACAGTACTCAGCCCCAGCATTTT. Translating it yields CASSLDSTQPQHF.

Details on this clonotype: This sequence may be a read error, since a much larger clone differs from it by one base. This sequence joins TRBV30 and TRBJ2-5, with D unclear. V was trimmed by 8 bases and J by 5 bases, leaving 27 bases between them. This CDR3 has 16 residues. Germline CDR1 is GTSNPN and CDR2 is SVGIG (reference sequence). CDR3 bases: TGTGCCGGGAAGAGGAATGACTTTAGTACCAGGGAGACCCAGTACTTC. It translates to CAGKRNDFSTRETQYF.

The chain has TRBV5-5 and TRBJ2-1, with 10 positions matching TRBD2. The ends lost 2 bases at V and 4 bases at J; junction bases unmatched: 9. CDR1 and CDR2 from the germline V gene are SGHKS and YYEKEE (reference sequence). The CDR3 runs 17 residues. CDR3 bases: TGTGCCAGCAGCTTACATCGAGCGGGAGGGAGTTACAATGAGCAGTTCTTC. Its protein is CASSLHRAGGSYNEQFF.

This chain links TRBV3-1 with TRBJ1-1; possible D gene TRBD1, 5 bases. V was trimmed by 3 bases and J by 6 bases, leaving 14 bases between them. The CDR3 spans 14 residues. Germline V gene data show CDR1 as LGHDT and CDR2 as YNNKEL (reference sequence). In nucleotides, the CDR3 is TGTGCCAGCAGCCAGCCGGTCGGGGCTTCTGAAGCTTTCTTT. Translating gives CASSQPVGASEAFF. Drawing the rest from reference TRBV3-1 and TRBJ1-1, the complete variable domain is DTAVSQTPKYLVTQMGNDKSIKCEQNLGHDTMYWYKQDSKKFLKIMFSYNNKELIINETVPNRFSPKSPDKAHLNLHINSLELGDSAVYFCASSQPVGASEAFFGQGTRLTVV.

The V and J genes are TRBV30 and TRBJ2-5, with 10 bases lining up with TRBD2. CDR1 and CDR2 (germline): GTSNPN, SVGIG (reference sequence). V lost 2 bases, J lost 4 bases, and 4 bases stayed unmatched. This CDR3 has 14 amino acids. The CDR3 reads CAWSTPSGGETQYF. The DNA of the CDR3 is TGTGCCTGGAGTACTCCTAGCGGGGGAGAGACCCAGTACTTC.

This chain uses TRBV6-1 with TRBJ2-7, with D possibly being TRBD1 or TRBD2 (6 bases each). Per the germline V gene, CDR1 is MNHNS and CDR2 is SASEGT. The V and J ends lost 2 bases and 2 bases respectively, with 19 bases between them. The CDR3 extends over 17 amino acids. The CDR3 region is CASSEKGGAGVTYEQYF. DNA for the CDR3: TGTGCCAGCAGTGAAAAGGGCGGGGCAGGGGTGACCTACGAGCAGTACTTC.

The CDR3 loop reads CASIGSTLAKNIQYF. CDR3 nucleotides: TGTGCCAGCATCGGGTCTACCCTAGCCAAAAACATTCAGTACTTC. The V call is TRBV12-3 or TRBV12-4, the J call TRBJ2-4, with D hard to call. The V end lost 7 bases, the J end lost 0 bases, and 13 bases lay between the germline ends. The CDR3 is 15 residues long.

This clonotype was observed at least ten times. V usage is TRBV3-1 and J usage is TRBJ1-3; no definite D call. V was shortened by 4 bases and J by 4 bases, with 8 bases between the two germline ends. Germline V CDR1 and CDR2: LGHDT, YNNKEL (reference sequence). The CDR3 loop spans 13 amino acids. CDR3 amino acids: CASSRRHGNTIYF. Here the CDR3 DNA reads TGTGCCAGCAGCCGCCGACACGGAAACACCATATATTTT.

In regard to this clonotype: This sequence may be a read error, since a much larger clone differs from it by one base. The conserved phenylalanine or tryptophan is not found at the CDR3 terminus, so this likely reflects a read error. The chain uses TRBV12-3 or TRBV12-4 and TRBJ1-2; D perhaps matches TRBD1 (5 bases). The CDR3 is made up of 14 amino acids. The ends were cut back, 7 bases at V and 4 bases at J, with 16 bases in the middle. CDR3 nucleotide sequence: TGTGCCAGCACCTCGGGGGGACGGGGCTATGGCTACACCTCC. Translating it yields CASTSGGRGYGYTS.

This clonotype came up a few times. V and J are TRBV18 and TRBJ2-1, with a tentative D call TRBD1 (5 bases). With 4 bases removed from V and 0 bases from J, the gap between germline ends came to 13 bases. The CDR3 extends over 16 amino acids. Germline assignment: CDR1 KGHSH and CDR2 LQKENI. The CDR3 here is CASSQPTGRSYNEQFF. The CDR3 nucleotides read TGTGCCAGCTCACAACCCACAGGCCGCTCCTACAATGAGCAGTTCTTC.

The rearrangement uses TRBV4-1 and TRBJ2-2, with TRBD2 matching over 9 bases. Germline loops: CDR1 MGHRA, CDR2 YSYEKL. The CDR3 loop spans 18 amino acids. V shed 1 base and J 2 bases; nucleotides not matched to a gene: 8. The CDR3 DNA sequence: TGCGCCAGCAGCCAAGGGTTAGCGGGAGTCCTCAACACCGGGGAGCTGTTTTTT. This translates into CASSQGLAGVLNTGELFF.

The V gene is TRBV19, the J gene TRBJ1-2, with 7 nucleotides matching TRBD1. Germline loops: CDR1 LNHDA, CDR2 SQIVND (reference sequence). The length of the CDR3 is 14 residues. The ends lost 3 bases at V and 4 bases at J; junction bases unmatched: 5. The CDR3, as DNA: TGTGCCAGTAGTATCCAAGGACAGGCCTATGGCTACACCTTC. Translation: CASSIQGQAYGYTF.

In this sample, this clonotype turned up many times. V and J are TRBV28 and TRBJ1-1; D unresolved. CDR1 and CDR2 (germline): MDHEN, SYDVKM. The CDR3 runs to 13 residues. With 2 bases removed from V and 9 bases from J, the gap between germline ends came to 13 bases. The CDR3 DNA reads TGTGCCAGCAGTTTAAAAGCCGAACCCAAAGCTTTCTTT. It translates to CASSLKAEPKAFF. Full variable domain (remainder filled in from reference TRBV28 and TRBJ1-1): DVKVTQSSRYLVKRTGEKVFLECVQDMDHENMFWYRQDPGLGLRLIYFSYDVKMKEKGDIPEGYSVSREKKERFSLILESASTNQTSMYLCASSLKAEPKAFFGQGTRLTVV.

This clonotype was found many times. The V gene is TRBV4-1, the J gene TRBJ2-7; 9 nucleotides match TRBD2. With 2 bases clipped from V and 2 bases from J, the junction kept 7 bases outside the gene matches. The germline V gene encodes CDR1 MGHRA and CDR2 YSYEKL. The CDR3 has 16 residues. CDR3 amino acids: CASSQLAGAATYEQYF. In DNA, the CDR3 is TGCGCCAGCAGCCAATTAGCGGGAGCAGCGACCTACGAGCAGTACTTC.

This clonotype has a count of ten or more. The chain is built from TRBV2 and TRBJ1-1, with TRBD1 identical over 7 bases. CDR1 SNHLY and CDR2 FYNNEI come from the germline V gene. This CDR3 has 14 residues. Unmatched junction bases numbered 5, after V lost 3 bases and J lost 4 bases. The CDR3 sequence is CASSETGTATEAFF. The CDR3 region has the DNA TGTGCCAGCAGTGAGACAGGGACGGCCACTGAAGCTTTCTTT.

This clonotype was observed at least ten times. The genes are TRBV20-1 and TRBJ1-1, with a tentative D call TRBD1 (5 bases). Germline CDR1 and CDR2: DFQATT and SNEGSKA (reference sequence). V gave up 2 bases and J gave up 6 bases, with 10 bases separating them. This CDR3 region has 12 residues. CDR3 in amino acids: CSARPRGAEAFF. The CDR3 nucleotides read TGCAGTGCTAGACCTCGGGGGGCTGAAGCTTTCTTT.

This clonotype was detected ten times or more. The chain carries TRBV5-1 and TRBJ1-2; D may be TRBD1 (5 bases). Between the trimmed V and J ends, which lost 7 bases and 1 base, there was a span of 17 bases. The CDR3 sequence is 15 residues long. From germline, CDR1 is SGHRS and CDR2 YFSETQ. The CDR3 loop is CASQYGTSNNYGYTF. In DNA, the CDR3 is TGCGCCAGCCAGTACGGGACGTCTAATAACTATGGCTACACCTTC.

Many counts were recorded for this clonotype. The chain couples TRBV20-1 to TRBJ1-1, with D hard to call. The germline V and J ends were trimmed by 6 bases and 2 bases, with 10 bases remaining between them. Germline CDR1 is DFQATT and CDR2 is SNEGSKA (reference sequence). The CDR3 spans 12 residues. This chain's CDR3 is CSAEQRNTEAFF. The DNA of the CDR3 is TGCAGTGCCGAACAGAGAAACACTGAAGCTTTCTTT.

This clonotype came up many times. The chain employs TRBV7-9 and TRBJ2-7, with 9 bases identical to TRBD2. Germline V gene sequence: CDR1 SEHNR, CDR2 FQNEAQ (reference sequence). This CDR3 region has 15 residues. With V trimmed by 5 bases and J by 3 bases, 8 bases remained unmatched. As DNA, the CDR3 is TGTGCCAGCAGCGAGACTAGCGGCCCATACTACGAGCAGTACTTC. This encodes CASSETSGPYYEQYF.

There are many counts of this clonotype. The chain is built from TRBV29-1 and TRBJ1-2, with D unclear. V lost 4 bases and J 2 bases, leaving 17 bases between the germline ends. Per the germline V gene, CDR1 is SQVTM and CDR2 is ANQGSEA. The length of the CDR3 is 15 residues. In DNA form, the CDR3 reads TGCAGCGTTGTCGATGAGGGCAGACCAAACTATGGCTACACCTTC. It codes for CSVVDEGRPNYGYTF.

This clonotype was counted ten times or more. This chain connects TRBV28 to TRBJ1-1; D is uncertain. Per the germline V gene, CDR1 is MDHEN and CDR2 is SYDVKM. Trimming removed 2 bases from V and 4 bases from J, with 8 bases in between. This CDR3 has 13 amino acids. The chain's CDR3 is CASSLGVSTEAFF. CDR3 DNA sequence: TGTGCCAGCAGTTTAGGGGTGAGCACTGAAGCTTTCTTT.

This clonotype was found many times. The rearrangement uses TRBV5-5 and TRBJ2-5; 8 bases align to TRBD1. Trimming cost V 4 bases and J 1 base; bases outside gene matches: 9. Germline V gene lookup returns CDR1 SGHKS and CDR2 YYEKEE (reference sequence). This CDR3 comprises 16 residues. CDR3 DNA: TGTGCCAGCAGCCTCTTACCGGGACAGGCCCAAGAGACCCAGTACTTC. Translating gives CASSLLPGQAQETQYF.

The chain joins TRBV9 to TRBJ2-2; 11 bases agree with TRBD2. The V and J ends lost 3 bases and 4 bases, in that order; junction bases with no gene match: 8. This CDR3 comprises 17 residues. Germline CDR1 reads SGDLS; CDR2 reads YYNGEE. The CDR3 DNA reads as TGTGCCAGCAGCGGGTTAGCGGGAGGGCCGATCACCGGGGAGCTGTTTTTT. Protein sequence: CASSGLAGGPITGELFF.

This chain uses TRBV5-1 with TRBJ2-1; D gene unclear. CDR3 length equals 13 residues. Trimming took off 5 bases at V and 6 bases at J, with 12 bases between the two ends. Germline CDR1 SGHRS, CDR2 YFSETQ. The CDR3 DNA sequence: TGCGCCAGCAGTGTCCACGACGGCAATGAGCAGTTCTTC. Amino acid sequence: CASSVHDGNEQFF.